What follows describes a single T cell receptor (beta chain). Its target is unknown. V shed 2 bases, J shed 10 bases, and the junction held 11 bases outside the gene matches. The germline gives CDR1 MNHEY, CDR2 SVGEGT. There are 15 residues in the CDR3. Only healthy Caucasians were enrolled as donors. This specimen belongs to a study of identical twins. Findings and caveats of the study: Analyses based on zero insertions could be partly confounded by invariant MAIT and iNKT cells. In cord blood, abundant beta clonotypes had fewer insertions; memory showed no trend.

A universal primer site was created by template switching, with the cDNA bearing unique molecular identifiers. TCRdb fed the 5' RACE reads into MiXCR, producing one record per CDR3 protein. The table lists around 1.7 million distinct CDR3 sequences, roughly 35% of them singletons. The rearrangement uses TRBV6-2 or TRBV6-3 and TRBJ2-1; the match to TRBD1 covers 7 bases. The TCR sequence derives from a newborn girl in good health. Sequencing used cord blood. The CDR3 coding sequence is TGTGCCAGCAGTTACGCCGGGACAGTTCCATACGAGCAGTTCTTC. This sequence encodes CASSYAGTVPYEQFF.